This T cell receptor (beta chain) was documented in a study of CD8 T cells in ankylosing spondylitis. Study results and caveats: Clones linked to disease, bearing a CD8+ phenotype, were relatively rare in peripheral blood. In ankylosing spondylitis patients, matched synovial fluid reportedly showed significant enrichment of disease-linked clones. For ankylosing spondylitis blood, a TCR beta motif of 7 to 9 highly homologous variants appeared characteristic.

V shed 4 bases and J shed 9 bases, with 10 bases lying between them. Looked up from germline, CDR1 is SGHTA and CDR2 is FQGTGA. The CDR3 spans 12 residues. Using its own MiXCR run on the 5' RACE reads, TCRdb lists one record per CDR3 protein. In the table there are more than 400,000 distinct CDR3 sequences, approximately 5.3% of which are singletons. About this clonotype itself: Its specificity is not known.

Sequenced material: blood, either unsorted or a sorted T cell fraction (not recorded which). V usage is TRBV7-3 and J usage is TRBJ2-1; D perhaps matches TRBD2 (6 bases). The source is a male donor with ankylosing spondylitis. CDR3 nucleotides: TGTGCCAGCAGCTACCTGGAGGGTGAGCAGTTCTTC. Protein: CASSYLEGEQFF.